A selection of T cell receptor beta chains follows, all from one sample in a study of T cells in Graves' hyperthyroidism and ophthalmopathy. TCRdb ran MiXCR on the multiplex PCR reads and lists one entry per CDR3 protein. The sample yields a few hundred thousand distinct CDR3 sequences, 15% seen once. Material: blood. The receptors come from a woman aged 30 to 39 with Graves' hyperthyroidism. CDR3s include the opening cysteine and the closing phenylalanine or tryptophan. Fields, in order: J gene, V gene, clone size, D gene, CDR3 protein, CDR3 DNA. The D gene is left open where the match is weak. Clone size, where shown, is once, few, many, or a class for clones that have expanded.

TRBJ2-1 | TRBV25-1 | few | TRBD2 | CASSDVTSGSYNEQFF | TGTGCCAGCAGTGATGTAACTAGCGGGAGCTACAATGAGCAGTTCTTC
TRBJ2-2 | TRBV5-1 | - | - | CASSRGSANTGELFF | TGCGCCAGCAGCCGGGGGTCGGCAAACACCGGGGAGCTGTTTTTT
TRBJ2-7 | TRBV28 | many | TRBD2 | CASRTSSGRIEQYF | TGTGCCAGCAGAACCTCTAGCGGGAGAATCGAGCAGTACTTC
TRBJ1-4 | TRBV6-1 | - | - | CASSLGADADNEKLFF | TGTGCCAGCAGTCTGGGGGCAGACGCAGATAATGAAAAACTGTTTTTT
TRBJ2-7 | TRBV4-1 | many | TRBD2 | CASSRYLAGEREQYF | TGCGCCAGCAGCCGCTACCTAGCGGGAGAGCGCGAGCAGTACTTC
TRBJ1-4 | TRBV5-1 | - | - | CASKADSNNEKLFF | TGCGCCAGCAAGGCGGACAGTAATAATGAAAAACTGTTTTTT
TRBJ2-5 | TRBV27 | many | TRBD2 | CASSPRSGSPQETQYF | TGTGCCAGCAGTCCGCGTAGCGGGAGTCCCCAAGAGACCCAGTACTTC
TRBJ2-7 | TRBV19 | - | - | CASSIRAVGTYEQYF | TGTGCCAGTAGTATCCGAGCGGTGGGGACCTACGAGCAGTACTTC
TRBJ1-1 | TRBV15 | - | - | CATSAIGKAVAFF | TGTGCCACCAGCGCGATAGGGAAGGCGGTGGCTTTCTTT
TRBJ2-1 | TRBV9 | few | - | CASSVDREIFDEQFF | TGTGCCAGCAGCGTAGACAGGGAGATCTTCGATGAGCAGTTCTTC
TRBJ2-6 | TRBV6-9 | - | TRBD1 | CASSFDPGTVSSGANVLTF | TGTGCCAGCAGTTTCGATCCCGGGACAGTAAGCTCTGGGGCCAACGTCCTGACTTTC
TRBJ2-5 | TRBV6-1 | - | TRBD2 | CASSATSGGIRTQYF | TGTGCCAGCAGTGCGACTAGCGGGGGGATAAGGACCCAGTACTTC
TRBJ1-4 | TRBV7-9 | - | - | CASSLARTGEKLFF | TGTGCCAGCAGCTTGGCCCGCACGGGTGAAAAACTGTTTTTT
TRBJ2-7 | TRBV20-1 | few | TRBD2 | CSASRLAGSYEQYF | TGCAGTGCTAGTCGTCTAGCGGGCTCCTACGAGCAGTACTTC
TRBJ1-5 | TRBV6-1 | - | - | CASSGGVSGSNQPQHF | TGTGCCAGCAGTGGGGGGGTATCAGGTAGCAATCAGCCCCAGCATTTT
TRBJ2-3 | TRBV7-2 | - | - | CASSLPLGVAGTQYF | TGTGCCAGCAGCTTACCTCTTGGGGTCGCGGGTACGCAGTATTTT
TRBJ1-2 | TRBV28 | many | - | CASSLRAQRYTF | TGTGCCAGCAGTCTCCGGGCGCAGCGTTACACCTTC
TRBJ2-7 | TRBV28 | many | - | CASTYLRSGEQYF | TGTGCCAGCACCTACCTCCGGAGTGGGGAGCAGTACTTC
TRBJ1-5 | TRBV15 | few | TRBD1 | CATSREAKTGVIQPQHF | TGTGCCACCAGCAGAGAGGCCAAGACAGGGGTAATTCAGCCCCAGCATTTT
TRBJ2-7 | TRBV4-1 | - | - | CASSQDEGLYEQYF | TGCGCCAGCAGCCAAGATGAGGGGCTCTACGAGCAGTACTTC
TRBJ1-5 | TRBV10-2 | many | - | CASSEQVAGGSNQPQHF | TGCGCCAGCAGTGAGCAGGTGGCAGGAGGCTCCAATCAGCCCCAGCATTTT
TRBJ2-1 | TRBV5-1 | - | TRBD1 | CASSLTGQDYNEQFF | TGCGCCAGCAGCTTGACGGGACAGGACTACAATGAGCAGTTCTTC
TRBJ2-1 | TRBV24-1 | few | TRBD2 | CATSVPSGINEQFF | TGTGCCACCAGTGTCCCTAGCGGGATCAATGAGCAGTTCTTC
TRBJ2-7 | TRBV6-5 | many | - | CASSTLWDTSTYEQYF | TGTGCCAGCAGCACCCTATGGGACACCTCAACCTACGAGCAGTACTTC
TRBJ1-1 | TRBV12-3/TRBV12-4 | many | - | CASSLGGVGNTEAFF | TGTGCCAGCAGTTTGGGAGGGGTAGGGAACACTGAAGCTTTCTTT
TRBJ2-7 | TRBV7-9 | many | - | CASSHRALSPYEQYF | TGTGCCAGCAGCCACCGGGCCCTATCCCCCTACGAGCAGTACTTC
TRBJ2-5 | TRBV5-1 | - | - | CASSSRGYQETQYF | TGCGCCAGCAGCTCCCGAGGGTACCAAGAGACCCAGTACTTC
TRBJ2-2 | TRBV19 | few | TRBD1 | CASSGTASTGELFF | TGTGCCAGTTCTGGGACAGCATCCACCGGGGAGCTGTTTTTT
TRBJ1-2 | TRBV3-1 | many | - | CASSRSTGGYTF | TGTGCCAGCAGCCGATCTACTGGTGGCTACACCTTC
TRBJ2-1 | TRBV6-2/TRBV6-3 | - | - | CASSYSESDEQFF | TGTGCCAGCAGTTACTCGGAGTCGGATGAGCAGTTCTTC
TRBJ2-7 | TRBV20-1 | many | - | CSARDSLISYEQYF | TGCAGTGCTAGAGATTCTCTCATCTCCTACGAGCAGTACTTC
TRBJ2-1 | TRBV2 | - | - | CASSVSPTDNEQFF | TGTGCCAGCAGTGTAAGTCCCACCGACAATGAGCAGTTCTTC
TRBJ1-5 | TRBV11-2 | few | TRBD1 | CASSHRDRDQPQHF | TGTGCCAGCAGCCATCGGGACAGGGATCAGCCCCAGCATTTT
TRBJ2-2 | TRBV3-1 | - | - | CASSQLPTGELFF | TGTGCCAGCAGCCAACTGCCGACCGGGGAGCTGTTTTTT
TRBJ2-7 | TRBV7-2 | many | TRBD2 | CASSWGGTSYEQYF | TGTGCCAGCAGTTGGGGAGGGACCTCCTACGAGCAGTACTTC
TRBJ1-2 | TRBV28 | - | TRBD1 | CASSLIPTGGGYGYTF | TGTGCCAGCAGTCTCATCCCGACAGGGGGCGGCTATGGCTACACCTTC
TRBJ2-1 | TRBV10-3 | few | TRBD2 | CAIRVAGVRYNEQFF | TGTGCCATCAGGGTGGCGGGAGTGAGATACAATGAGCAGTTCTTC
TRBJ1-6 | TRBV9 | - | TRBD1 | CASSVAGTVMGSPLHF | TGTGCCAGCAGCGTAGCCGGGACAGTGATGGGTTCACCCCTCCACTTT
TRBJ2-1 | TRBV12-3/TRBV12-4 | many | TRBD1 | CASSFPGQGVYEQFF | TGTGCCAGCAGTTTTCCGGGACAGGGGGTATATGAGCAGTTCTTC
TRBJ1-3 | TRBV3-1 | many | TRBD1 | CASSMGQGADTIYF | TGTGCCAGCAGCATGGGACAGGGGGCTGACACCATATATTTT
TRBJ2-2 | TRBV3-1 | few | TRBD2 | CASSNGLAGVMAGELFF | TGTGCCAGCAGCAACGGACTAGCGGGAGTAATGGCTGGGGAGCTGTTTTTT
TRBJ1-2 | TRBV3-1 | many | - | CASSQDPRGTYYGYTF | TGTGCCAGCAGCCAAGACCCGAGGGGGACATACTATGGCTACACCTTC
TRBJ2-2 | TRBV20-1 | many | TRBD2 | CSAPNLASGSWNTGELFF | TGCAGTGCCCCTAATTTGGCTAGCGGGAGTTGGAACACCGGGGAGCTGTTTTTT
TRBJ2-7 | TRBV5-1 | few | TRBD2 | CASTPGTGGYSYEQYF | TGCGCCAGCACCCCGGGCACGGGAGGGTACTCCTACGAGCAGTACTTC
TRBJ1-1 | TRBV24-1 | many | - | CATSGTVNTEAFF | TGTGCCACCAGCGGGACGGTGAACACTGAAGCTTTCTTT
TRBJ1-4 | TRBV29-1 | once | - | CSVENPGISEKLFF | TGCAGCGTTGAGAACCCGGGGATCAGTGAAAAACTGTTTTTT
TRBJ2-5 | TRBV2 | many | TRBD1 | CASSFRTGGGETQYF | TGTGCCAGCAGTTTCCGGACAGGGGGCGGTGAGACCCAGTACTTC
TRBJ2-7 | TRBV7-8 | many | - | CASSFIRTSLYEQYF | TGTGCCAGCAGCTTTATCCGGACCTCATTGTACGAGCAGTACTTC
TRBJ2-2 | TRBV7-9 | - | TRBD2 | CASSTLAGDDTGELFF | TGTGCCAGCAGCACACTAGCGGGAGATGACACCGGGGAGCTGTTTTTT
TRBJ1-2 | TRBV11-2 | many | TRBD1 | CASSLDRDRDNYGYTF | TGTGCCAGCAGCTTAGACCGGGACAGGGATAACTATGGCTACACCTTC
TRBJ2-1 | TRBV29-1 | - | TRBD2 | CSVAGGTYNEQFF | TGCAGCGTTGCCGGGGGGACGTACAATGAGCAGTTCTTC
TRBJ1-3 | TRBV20-1 | - | - | CSAPDAGNTIYF | TGCAGTGCCCCAGACGCTGGAAACACCATATATTTT